This T cell receptor (beta chain) was identified during a study of blood T cell repertoires in COVID-19. Study background: Donors in the United States, Italy and Spain gave samples during acute or convalescent COVID-19. PBMCs, B-cell-depleted T cells, or T cells were the source of the cDNA or gDNA that made up the material.

Original handling: Amplifying reference gene primers gave estimates of nucleated cell counts. TCRdb's table, derived via immunoSEQ multiplex PCR, lists solely in-frame clones and lacks some. V and J calls plus clone size are reproduced from that table; the DNA served to infer D and trimming. The sample holds around 250,000 clones, roughly 85% seen once. This clone was detected only once. The ends were cut back, 0 bases at V and 3 bases at J, with 11 bases in the middle. Germline CDR1 and CDR2: MNHEY and SVGAGI. This CDR3 spans 15 amino acids. The sample was peripheral blood. This sequence originates from a woman between 18 and 30 years old with acute or convalescent COVID-19. This rearrangement joins TRBV6-5 to TRBJ1-1, with D maybe TRBD1 (5 bases). CDR3 residues: CASSYSLRGDTEAFF. The CDR3 nucleotides read TGTGCCAGCAGTTACTCGCTTCGGGGGGACACTGAAGCTTTCTTT.